A selection of T cell receptor beta chains follows, all from one sample in a study of blood T cell repertoires in COVID-19. The protocol was immunoSEQ multiplex PCR, while the TCRdb copy is restricted to in-frame clones and leaves out a portion. The repertoire holds about 240,000 clones, with 75% to 90% as singletons. The sequencing input was peripheral blood. These receptors came from an elderly woman with COVID-19, enrolled during active disease. Each CDR3 is given with its conserved first and last residue. D genes are given only for firm matches. Clone size, where shown, is once, few, many, or a class for clones that have expanded.

TRBJ2-5 NA TRBD2 TRBV28 CASSLGGLGKETQYF TGTGCCAGCAGTTTGGGAGGACTAGGGAAAGAGACCCAGTACTTC
TRBJ1-5 NA TRBD1 TRBV28 CASSSLDRGGNQPQHF TGTGCCAGCAGTTCCCTAGACAGGGGGGGGAATCAGCCCCAGCATTTT
TRBJ1-1 NA NA TRBV11-2 CASSLDRGAEAFF TGTGCCAGCAGCTTAGACAGGGGCGCTGAAGCTTTCTTT
TRBJ1-2 few TRBD1 TRBV18 CASSPDRGNGYTF TGTGCCAGCTCACCGGACAGGGGGAATGGCTACACCTTC
TRBJ1-4 NA NA TRBV6-5 CASSLGTGRKLFF TGTGCCAGCAGCCTTGGGACTGGCAGAAAACTGTTTTTT
TRBJ2-1 NA TRBD2 TRBV19 CASRIAGAMYNEQFF TGTGCCAGTAGGATAGCGGGAGCGATGTACAATGAGCAGTTCTTC
TRBJ2-7 NA NA TRBV30 CAWSLQVAYEQYF TGTGCCTGGAGTCTACAGGTAGCCTACGAGCAGTACTTC
TRBJ1-1 NA NA TRBV7-2 CASSSSRGGTEAFF TGTGCCAGCAGCTCCAGCCGCGGAGGGACTGAAGCTTTCTTT
TRBJ2-5 NA NA TRBV7-3 CASSLNPRETQYF TGTGCCAGCAGCTTAAATCCCCGAGAGACCCAGTACTTC
TRBJ1-1 NA NA TRBV28 CASSSGGKNTEAFF TGTGCCAGCAGTTCGGGGGGGAAGAACACTGAAGCTTTCTTT
TRBJ2-3 few NA TRBV29-1 CSGPMRERPDTQYF TGCAGTGGGCCTATGCGGGAAAGGCCCGATACGCAGTATTTT
TRBJ2-1 NA NA TRBV11-3 CASSLGASVGNEQFF TGTGCCAGCAGCTTAGGGGCTAGCGTGGGCAATGAGCAGTTCTTC
TRBJ1-2 NA NA TRBV5-1 CASSSIDSYGYTF TGCGCCAGCAGCTCAATCGACAGCTATGGCTACACCTTC
TRBJ2-1 NA NA TRBV5-1 CASSASGFSSYNEQFF TGCGCCAGCAGCGCGAGTGGTTTTAGCTCCTACAATGAGCAGTTCTTC
TRBJ2-7 NA TRBD1 TRBV7-8 CASSSKSTGRYEQYF TGTGCCAGCAGCTCTAAGTCGACAGGGCGCTACGAGCAGTACTTC
TRBJ1-4 NA TRBD1 TRBV5-1 CASSGTANEKLFF TGCGCCAGCAGCGGGACAGCTAATGAAAAACTGTTTTTT
TRBJ2-3 NA TRBD2 TRBV2 CASSATSGGTDTQYF TGTGCCAGCAGCGCGACTAGCGGGGGAACAGATACGCAGTATTTT
TRBJ2-7 NA TRBD1 TRBV30 CAWTVDRDYEQYF TGTGCCTGGACCGTGGACAGGGATTACGAGCAGTACTTC
TRBJ2-7 once TRBD1 TRBV6-6 CASSRPRQGAVNEQYF TGTGCCAGCAGCCGACCACGACAGGGGGCGGTAAACGAGCAGTACTTC
TRBJ1-1 NA TRBD1 TRBV30 CAWSVQGAFNTEAFF TGTGCCTGGAGTGTACAGGGGGCTTTCAACACTGAAGCTTTCTTT
TRBJ1-1 NA NA TRBV12-3/TRBV12-4 CASSLARLSEAFF TGTGCCAGCAGTTTGGCCAGGTTGTCTGAAGCTTTCTTT
TRBJ1-5 NA NA TRBV4-1 CASSQGDRSQPQHF TGCGCCAGCAGCCAAGGAGATAGAAGTCAGCCCCAGCATTTT
TRBJ2-7 NA NA TRBV7-2 CASSLGRAYEQYF TGTGCCAGCAGCTTAGGCAGGGCCTACGAGCAGTACTTC
TRBJ2-7 NA NA TRBV11-2 CASRLRSTYEQYF TGTGCCAGCAGACTTCGGTCAACTTACGAGCAGTACTTC
TRBJ2-1 NA NA TRBV3-1/TRBV3-2 CASSQGRGHHNEQFF TGTGCCAGCAGCCAAGGGAGGGGGCATCACAATGAGCAGTTCTTC
TRBJ1-5 NA NA TRBV4-1 CASSQELAGDQPQHF TGCGCCAGCAGCCAAGAGCTGGCAGGGGATCAGCCCCAGCATTTT
TRBJ1-1 NA NA TRBV18 CASSPRDSLNTEAFF TGTGCCAGCTCCCCCCGGGACTCCTTGAACACTGAAGCTTTCTTT
TRBJ2-7 NA NA TRBV24-1 CATSGHGQGGYEQYF TGTGCCACCAGTGGCCACGGACAGGGAGGGTACGAGCAGTACTTC
TRBJ2-7 NA NA TRBV6-5 CASSYSRTAAYEQYF TGTGCCAGCAGTTACTCTCGGACAGCGGCCTACGAGCAGTACTTC
TRBJ2-7 NA TRBD2 TRBV20-1 CSASSSGFAYEQYF TGCAGTGCTAGTTCTAGCGGGTTTGCCTACGAGCAGTACTTC
TRBJ1-5 NA NA TRBV12-3/TRBV12-4 CASSYNSGPQHF TGTGCCAGCAGTTACAATTCGGGGCCCCAGCATTTT